This T cell receptor (beta chain) derives from a study of spatial heterogeneity in lung cancer. Overall study context: A strong correlation was found between TCR transcript counts in tumor regions and a T cell module score derived from matched bulk RNA-seq. Study results and caveats: In tumors, expanded intratumoral alpha and beta TCR counts tracked mutation counts.

The CDR3 runs to 14 residues. Per the germline V gene, CDR1 is MNHEY and CDR2 is SVGAGI. The germline V and J ends were trimmed by 7 bases and 6 bases, with 18 bases remaining between them. This clonotype is medium-sized (0.01 to 0.1%) within its sample. Its specificity is unknown. The time point: sample taken at primary tumor resection. Unsorted whole RNA samples from tumor, nontumor lung or frozen PBMC were sequenced. TCRdb redid the calling of the 5' RACE reads with MiXCR, one entry per CDR3 protein. Found here are approximately 2,500 distinct CDR3 sequences, less than 7.5% of them singletons; the top ten hold around 10%.

The input for sequencing was lung tumor tissue, taken at surgery. The rearrangement joins TRBV6-5 to TRBJ1-2; tentative D call: TRBD1 (6 bases). This clonotype was obtained from a female donor with early-stage non-small cell lung cancer. This chain's CDR3 is CASTESGARNGYTF. The CDR3 DNA reads as TGTGCCAGCACCGAATCGGGGGCAAGGAATGGCTACACCTTC.